This T cell receptor beta chain was captured in a study of CD8+CD57+ T cells in acquired aplastic anemia. Genomic DNA, the template, was used for profiling of the TCR beta VDJ and CDR3. TCRdb reanalysed the reads using MiXCR and keeps one entry per CDR3 protein. The repertoire holds more than 150,000 distinct CDR3 sequences, around half seen once, with around 3% in the top ten. This clonotype was detected many times. Trimming shortened V by 2 bases and J by 1 base, and 8 bases separated the two germline ends. The CDR3 length is 15 residues. In germline, CDR1 is WSHSY, CDR2 SAAADI. The clonotype was recovered from a human donor in good health. The sample taken for sequencing was sorted CD4+, CD8+, or CD8+CD57+ T cells (not recorded which) from PBMCs. The chain is built from TRBV10-2 and TRBJ2-2; tentative D call: TRBD1 (6 bases). This chain's CDR3 is CASSETGRNTGELFF. The DNA for the CDR3 is TGCGCCAGCAGTGAGACAGGGCGGAACACCGGGGAGCTGTTTTTT.